The entry below gives a single T cell receptor (beta chain) sequence along with its context. The antigen remains undetermined. This specimen comes from a study of T-cell memory formation after mild COVID-19. Regarding the study as a whole: A second wave of clones peaked on day 37, and their SARS-CoV-2 specificity went unconfirmed. Mainly in CM and EM were contracting CD4+ clones; CD8+ were in EMRA. Memory cells collected pre-infection included some clones that later responded, suggesting cross-reactive memory joined. Day 15 to 85 contractors were CD4/CD8 balanced; later expanders leaned CD4+.

MiXCR, applied by TCRdb to the 5' RACE reads, yields one record per CDR3 protein. The data show some 210,000 distinct CDR3 sequences, around 25% seen once. What was sequenced was PBMCs or a T cell subset sorted from them (not recorded which). This receptor was identified in an adult woman who had mild COVID-19 (a few samples of this study predate the infection). Cell type and time point are not known.

The CDR3 DNA sequence: TGTGCCAGCAGTCACCCACTACCCAACGACAGGGATTCCTACGAGCAGTACTTC. It encodes CASSHPLPNDRDSYEQYF. V gene TRBV6-6 combines with J gene TRBJ2-7, with 7 bases matching TRBD1. The CDR3 is 18 amino acids. Germline CDR1 MNHNY, CDR2 SVGAGI (reference sequence). With 5 bases clipped from V and 1 base from J, the junction kept 17 bases outside the gene matches.